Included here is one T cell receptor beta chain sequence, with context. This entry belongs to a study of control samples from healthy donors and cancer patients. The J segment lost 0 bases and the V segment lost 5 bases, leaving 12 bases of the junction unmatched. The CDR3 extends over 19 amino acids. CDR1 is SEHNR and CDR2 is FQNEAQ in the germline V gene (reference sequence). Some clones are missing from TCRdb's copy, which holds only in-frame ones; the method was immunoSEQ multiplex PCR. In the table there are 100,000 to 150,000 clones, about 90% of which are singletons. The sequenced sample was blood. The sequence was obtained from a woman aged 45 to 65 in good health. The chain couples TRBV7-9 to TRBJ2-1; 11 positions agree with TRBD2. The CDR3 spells CASSPKLAGARSSYNEQFF. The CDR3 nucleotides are TGTGCCAGCAGCCCCAAACTAGCGGGGGCCCGAAGCTCCTACAATGAGCAGTTCTTC.